The rows below give T cell receptor beta chains drawn from one sample of a study of blood T cell repertoires in COVID-19. Produced via immunoSEQ multiplex PCR; TCRdb's table is partial and in-frame only. The sample records some 64,000 clones, about four fifths being singletons. Sequencing was performed on peripheral blood. The receptors stem from a man aged 60-69 years with COVID-19, enrolled during active disease. Both conserved end residues are part of each CDR3. The order of the fields is V gene, clone size, J gene, D gene, CDR3 length, CDR3 protein, CDR3 DNA. D genes are given only for firm matches. The listing skips clone size in some rows; elsewhere it reads once, few, many or a size class.

V gene: TRBV5-1
clone size: -
J gene: TRBJ2-7
D gene: -
CDR3 length: 15
CDR3 protein: CASSPQLGDSYEQYF
CDR3 DNA: TGCGCCAGCAGCCCCCAATTGGGCGACAGCTACGAGCAGTACTTC

V gene: TRBV6-5
clone size: -
J gene: TRBJ2-7
D gene: TRBD1
CDR3 length: 15
CDR3 protein: CASSYSKQGAYEQYF
CDR3 DNA: TGTGCCAGCAGTTACTCGAAACAGGGGGCTTACGAGCAGTACTTC

V gene: TRBV3-1/TRBV3-2
clone size: -
J gene: TRBJ2-2
D gene: TRBD1
CDR3 length: 14
CDR3 protein: CASSRQTGAGELFF
CDR3 DNA: TGTGCCAGCAGCCGCCAGACAGGGGCCGGGGAGCTGTTTTTT

V gene: TRBV6-5
clone size: -
J gene: TRBJ2-1
D gene: TRBD2
CDR3 length: 13
CDR3 protein: CATEREDYNEQFF
CDR3 DNA: TGTGCCACCGAGCGGGAGGACTACAATGAGCAGTTCTTC

V gene: TRBV7-3
clone size: medium-sized
J gene: TRBJ2-2
D gene: -
CDR3 length: 15
CDR3 protein: CASSLSGMNTGELFF
CDR3 DNA: TGTGCCAGCAGCTTAAGCGGGATGAACACCGGGGAGCTGTTTTTT

V gene: TRBV11-2
clone size: -
J gene: TRBJ2-3
D gene: -
CDR3 length: 14
CDR3 protein: CASSPGRLTDTQYF
CDR3 DNA: TGTGCCAGCAGCCCTGGCCGTTTGACAGATACGCAGTATTTT

V gene: TRBV18
clone size: -
J gene: TRBJ2-3
D gene: TRBD2
CDR3 length: 15
CDR3 protein: CASSPPSSGSDTQYF
CDR3 DNA: TGTGCCAGCTCACCACCTTCTAGCGGGAGTGATACGCAGTATTTT

V gene: TRBV7-9
clone size: -
J gene: TRBJ2-7
D gene: TRBD1
CDR3 length: 15
CDR3 protein: CASSFRQGSSYEQYF
CDR3 DNA: TGTGCCAGCAGCTTCCGACAGGGGAGTTCCTACGAGCAGTACTTC

V gene: TRBV5-4
clone size: -
J gene: TRBJ2-1
D gene: TRBD2
CDR3 length: 13
CDR3 protein: CASRRAGGGEQFF
CDR3 DNA: TGTGCCAGCAGAAGGGCGGGAGGGGGTGAGCAGTTCTTC

V gene: TRBV7-3
clone size: -
J gene: TRBJ2-5
D gene: TRBD2
CDR3 length: 16
CDR3 protein: CASSLTSGSGEETQYF
CDR3 DNA: TGTGCCAGCAGCTTAACGTCGGGTAGCGGGGAAGAGACCCAGTACTTC

V gene: TRBV7-2
clone size: -
J gene: TRBJ2-7
D gene: -
CDR3 length: 15
CDR3 protein: CASSFVRLSPYEQYF
CDR3 DNA: TGTGCCAGCAGCTTCGTTCGACTAAGTCCCTACGAGCAGTACTTC

V gene: TRBV19
clone size: few
J gene: TRBJ1-4
D gene: TRBD1
CDR3 length: 15
CDR3 protein: CASHDRGATNEKLFF
CDR3 DNA: TGTGCCAGTCACGACAGGGGCGCTACTAATGAAAAACTGTTTTTT

V gene: TRBV19
clone size: -
J gene: TRBJ1-2
D gene: -
CDR3 length: 14
CDR3 protein: CASSFLRGNYGYTF
CDR3 DNA: TGTGCCAGTAGTTTTCTGCGGGGAAACTATGGCTACACCTTC

V gene: TRBV10-2
clone size: -
J gene: TRBJ1-1
D gene: -
CDR3 length: 13
CDR3 protein: CASSELRGTEAFF
CDR3 DNA: TGCGCCAGCAGTGAGCTCCGGGGCACTGAAGCTTTCTTT

V gene: TRBV3-1/TRBV3-2
clone size: -
J gene: TRBJ2-1
D gene: -
CDR3 length: 14
CDR3 protein: CASSQENRANEQFF
CDR3 DNA: TGTGCCAGCAGCCAAGAAAATAGAGCCAATGAGCAGTTCTTC

V gene: TRBV7-3
clone size: once
J gene: TRBJ2-5
D gene: -
CDR3 length: 14
CDR3 protein: CASSFRGSQETQYF
CDR3 DNA: TGTGCCAGCAGCTTTAGGGGGTCCCAAGAGACCCAGTACTTC

V gene: TRBV19
clone size: -
J gene: TRBJ2-3
D gene: -
CDR3 length: 15
CDR3 protein: CASSIGSPSTDTQYF
CDR3 DNA: TGTGCCAGTAGTATCGGGAGTCCTAGCACAGATACGCAGTATTTT

V gene: TRBV9
clone size: -
J gene: TRBJ1-2
D gene: -
CDR3 length: 11
CDR3 protein: CASSVPGAYTF
CDR3 DNA: TGTGCCAGCAGCGTACCCGGTGCCTACACCTTC

V gene: TRBV4-1
clone size: few
J gene: TRBJ2-7
D gene: -
CDR3 length: 13
CDR3 protein: CASSPRGRYEQYF
CDR3 DNA: TGCGCCAGCAGCCCCCGGGGTCGGTACGAGCAGTACTTC

V gene: TRBV21-1
clone size: few
J gene: TRBJ2-7
D gene: -
CDR3 length: 15
CDR3 protein: CASSKGLRTRGEQYF
CDR3 DNA: TGTGCCAGCAGCAAAGGACTTCGGACTAGAGGCGAGCAGTACTTC

V gene: TRBV7-3
clone size: -
J gene: TRBJ1-1
D gene: -
CDR3 length: 13
CDR3 protein: CASSPSQTHEAFF
CDR3 DNA: TGTGCCAGCAGCCCTAGTCAAACCCATGAAGCTTTCTTT

V gene: TRBV29-1
clone size: -
J gene: TRBJ2-5
D gene: TRBD1
CDR3 length: 12
CDR3 protein: CSVRQGRETQYF
CDR3 DNA: TGCAGCGTCAGACAGGGTAGGGAGACCCAGTACTTC

V gene: TRBV21-1
clone size: once
J gene: TRBJ1-2
D gene: -
CDR3 length: 18
CDR3 protein: CASSKLLTGLVGDYGYTF
CDR3 DNA: TGTGCCAGCAGCAAACTCCTTACGGGCTTGGTCGGGGACTATGGCTACACCTTC

V gene: TRBV28
clone size: few
J gene: TRBJ1-1
D gene: -
CDR3 length: 11
CDR3 protein: CASSLRSEAFF
CDR3 DNA: TGTGCCAGCAGTTTGAGGAGTGAAGCTTTCTTT

V gene: TRBV6-1
clone size: -
J gene: TRBJ1-2
D gene: -
CDR3 length: 15
CDR3 protein: CASSEGTAPNYGYTF
CDR3 DNA: TGTGCCAGCAGTGAAGGGACAGCCCCTAACTATGGCTACACCTTC

V gene: TRBV6-5
clone size: -
J gene: TRBJ2-3
D gene: TRBD2
CDR3 length: 13
CDR3 protein: CARIAGGPDTQYF
CDR3 DNA: TGTGCCAGAATAGCGGGAGGCCCAGATACGCAGTATTTT

V gene: TRBV11-2
clone size: -
J gene: TRBJ2-5
D gene: TRBD2
CDR3 length: 17
CDR3 protein: CASSLGNAGGLQETQYF
CDR3 DNA: TGTGCCAGCAGCTTAGGAAACGCGGGGGGGCTGCAAGAGACCCAGTACTTC

V gene: TRBV6-5
clone size: -
J gene: TRBJ1-3
D gene: -
CDR3 length: 15
CDR3 protein: CASKTDSYSGNTIYF
CDR3 DNA: TGTGCCAGCAAAACGGACAGTTACTCTGGAAACACCATATATTTT

V gene: TRBV12-5
clone size: -
J gene: TRBJ1-6
D gene: -
CDR3 length: 12
CDR3 protein: CASSLGGSPLHF
CDR3 DNA: TGTGCTAGTTCTTTGGGTGGCTCACCCCTCCACTTT

V gene: TRBV6-5
clone size: -
J gene: TRBJ1-5
D gene: -
CDR3 length: 13
CDR3 protein: CASSSLDSQPQHF
CDR3 DNA: TGTGCCAGCAGTTCCCTGGACAGTCAGCCCCAGCATTTT

V gene: TRBV12-2
clone size: once
J gene: TRBJ2-3
D gene: -
CDR3 length: 15
CDR3 protein: CASRSRQGFPDTQYF
CDR3 DNA: TGTGCAAGTCGCTCCCGACAGGGGTTCCCAGATACGCAGTATTTT